The clone carrying this T cell receptor (beta chain) occurred once. Original methodology: Amplification with reference gene primers provided the estimates of nucleated cell counts. TCRdb's copy holds only in-frame clones and misses some; the assay was immunoSEQ multiplex PCR. V and J calls and clone size are given by that table; D and trimming were obtained from the DNA. Of some 100,000 clones listed, more than 65% are singletons. The data belong to a study of blood T cell repertoires in COVID-19. The receptor comes from a woman aged 70-85 years with acute or convalescent COVID-19. Sequencing used peripheral blood.

The CDR3 DNA is TGTGCCAGCAGTAGCTCCGGGAAAACCTACAATGAGCAGTTCTTC. This translates into CASSSSGKTYNEQFF. The chain couples TRBV6-1 to TRBJ2-1; weak D call: TRBD2 (5 bases). CDR3 length: 15 amino acids. V lost 5 bases, J lost 2 bases, and 13 bases lay in between. Germline V lookup: CDR1 MNHNS, CDR2 SASEGT.